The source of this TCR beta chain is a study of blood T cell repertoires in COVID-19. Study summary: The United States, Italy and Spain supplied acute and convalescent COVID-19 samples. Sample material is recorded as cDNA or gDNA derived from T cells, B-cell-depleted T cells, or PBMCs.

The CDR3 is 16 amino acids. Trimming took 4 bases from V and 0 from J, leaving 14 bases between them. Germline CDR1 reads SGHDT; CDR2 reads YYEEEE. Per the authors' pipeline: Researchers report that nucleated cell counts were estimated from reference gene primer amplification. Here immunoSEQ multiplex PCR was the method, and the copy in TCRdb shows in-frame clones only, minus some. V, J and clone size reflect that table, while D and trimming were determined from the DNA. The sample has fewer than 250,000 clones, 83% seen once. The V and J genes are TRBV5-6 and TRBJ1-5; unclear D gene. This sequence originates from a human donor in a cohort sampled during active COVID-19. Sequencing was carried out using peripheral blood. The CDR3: CASSGGGPNSNQPQHF. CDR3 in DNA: TGTGCCAGCAGCGGAGGAGGACCGAATAGCAATCAGCCCCAGCATTTT.